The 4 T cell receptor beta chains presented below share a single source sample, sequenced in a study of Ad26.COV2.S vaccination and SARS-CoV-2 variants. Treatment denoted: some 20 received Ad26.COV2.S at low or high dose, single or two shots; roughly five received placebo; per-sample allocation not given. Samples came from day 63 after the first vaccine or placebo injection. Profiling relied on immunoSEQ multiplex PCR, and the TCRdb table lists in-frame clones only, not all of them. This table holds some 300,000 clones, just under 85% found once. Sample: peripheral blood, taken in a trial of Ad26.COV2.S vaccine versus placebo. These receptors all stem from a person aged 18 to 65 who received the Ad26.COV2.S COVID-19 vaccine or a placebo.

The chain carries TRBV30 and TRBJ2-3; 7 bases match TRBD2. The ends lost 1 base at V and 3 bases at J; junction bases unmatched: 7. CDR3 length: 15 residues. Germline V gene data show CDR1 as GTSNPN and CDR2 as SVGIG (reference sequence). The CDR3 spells CAWSERGLATDTQYF. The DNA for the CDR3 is TGTGCCTGGAGTGAGCGGGGACTCGCGACAGATACGCAGTATTTT.

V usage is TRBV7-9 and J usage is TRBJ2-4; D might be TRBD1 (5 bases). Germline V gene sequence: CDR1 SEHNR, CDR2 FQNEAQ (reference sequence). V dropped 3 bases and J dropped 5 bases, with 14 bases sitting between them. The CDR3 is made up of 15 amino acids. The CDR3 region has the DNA TGTGCCAGCAGCTTTACCGAGCAGGGCCAAAACATTCAGTACTTC. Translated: CASSFTEQGQNIQYF.

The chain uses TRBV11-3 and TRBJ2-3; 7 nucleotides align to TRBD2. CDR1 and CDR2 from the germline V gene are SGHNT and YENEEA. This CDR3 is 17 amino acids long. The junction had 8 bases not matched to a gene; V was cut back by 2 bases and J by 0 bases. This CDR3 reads CASSLSLSGASTDTQYF. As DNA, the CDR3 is TGTGCCAGCAGCTTATCTCTAAGCGGGGCTAGCACAGATACGCAGTATTTT.

The CDR3 DNA reads as TGTGCCAGTAGTATCGCAGGGGGCGTTGTCGTTGAGCAGTTCTTC. Its protein is CASSIAGGVVVEQFF. V gene TRBV19 combines with J gene TRBJ2-1; the match to TRBD1 covers 8 bases. From germline, CDR1 is LNHDA and CDR2 SQIVND (reference sequence). Trimming removed 3 bases from V and 9 bases from J; junction bases left unmatched: 10. This CDR3 region has 15 residues.